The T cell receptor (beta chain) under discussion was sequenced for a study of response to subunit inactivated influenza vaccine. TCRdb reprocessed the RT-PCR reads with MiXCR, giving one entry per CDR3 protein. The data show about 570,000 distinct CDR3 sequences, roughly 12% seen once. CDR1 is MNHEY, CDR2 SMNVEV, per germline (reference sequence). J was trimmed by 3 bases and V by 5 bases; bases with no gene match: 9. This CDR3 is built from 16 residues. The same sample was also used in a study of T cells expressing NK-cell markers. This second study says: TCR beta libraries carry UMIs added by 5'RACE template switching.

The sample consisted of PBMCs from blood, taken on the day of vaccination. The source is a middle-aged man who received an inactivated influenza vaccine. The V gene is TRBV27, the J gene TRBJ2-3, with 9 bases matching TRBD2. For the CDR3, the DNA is TGTGCCAGCAGTCCCCTAGCGGGGTGGGGGACAGATACGCAGTATTTT. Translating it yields CASSPLAGWGTDTQYF.